Below are 10 T cell receptor beta chains sequenced from a single sample in a study of Graves' ophthalmopathy and Graves' hyperthyroidism. The authors amplified TCR beta CDR3 regions, and they did so from RNA transcripts for repertoire sequencing. Second-round multiplex PCR followed a first-round RT-PCR using HTBI primers. TCRdb independently ran MiXCR on the multiplex PCR reads; one entry per CDR3 protein. The sample consists of hundreds of thousands of distinct CDR3 sequences, 20% to 25% of them appearing once. The source material was peripheral blood. All receptors come from a young woman with stable Graves' hyperthyroidism.

This chain links TRBV12-3 or TRBV12-4 with TRBJ1-3; 9 nucleotides match TRBD1. Trimming at V came to 4 bases and at J to 5 bases, leaving 6 bases not matched to a gene. The CDR3 extends over 15 amino acids. The DNA of the CDR3 is TGTGCCAGCAGTTCACCGACAGGGGGGAGAAACACCATATATTTT. Translated: CASSSPTGGRNTIYF.

This clonotype has just a few counts. The chain employs TRBV11-1 and TRBJ2-7, with D perhaps matching TRBD2 (6 bases). Germline CDR1 SGHAT, CDR2 FQDESV (reference sequence). The CDR3 has 14 amino acids. V was shortened by 4 bases and J by 4 bases, with 14 bases between the two germline ends. The chain's CDR3 is CASSSLWGTYEQYF. The CDR3 DNA reads as TGTGCCAGCAGCTCGTTGTGGGGGACTTACGAGCAGTACTTC.

This clonotype was recorded at least ten times. The genes are TRBV27 and TRBJ2-7; 8 nucleotides agree with TRBD1. This CDR3 has 14 residues. The junction had 9 bases not matched to a gene; V was cut back by 6 bases and J by 5 bases. Germline V gene lookup returns CDR1 MNHEY and CDR2 SMNVEV (reference sequence). The CDR3 here is CASSPIPGGDEQYF. In DNA, the CDR3 is TGTGCCAGCAGCCCAATCCCAGGGGGCGACGAGCAGTACTTC.

Only a few counts were recorded for this clonotype. A read error may be the cause here, since a much bigger clone is one base away. This rearrangement joins TRBV20-1 to TRBJ2-7; D not certain. This CDR3 region has 11 residues. Germline V gene data show CDR1 as DFQATT and CDR2 as SNEGSKA (reference sequence). The DNA for the CDR3 is TGCAGTGCTAGACTGGCGGACGAGCAGTGCTTC. Protein sequence: CSARLADEQCF.

In regard to this clonotype: A junction end diverges from the germline sequence, so it may reflect a read error. This chain connects TRBV6-5 to TRBJ1-3; D perhaps matches TRBD1 (5 bases). The CDR3 is 15 residues long. The germline gives CDR1 MNHEY, CDR2 SVGAGI. The CDR3 spells CASSYSTERGNTIYF. The CDR3 coding sequence is TGTGCCAGCAGTTACTCGACAGAGCGAGGAAACACTATATATTTT.

This clonotype was recorded at least ten times. The chain couples TRBV6-5 to TRBJ2-7, with TRBD1 matching over 8 bases. Trimming took 5 bases from V and 2 from J; bases not matched to a gene: 8. Looked up from germline, CDR1 is MNHEY and CDR2 is SVGAGI. This CDR3 has 15 amino acids. Written as DNA, the CDR3 is TGTGCCAGCAGTACCACGGACAGGGCACCCTACGAGCAGTACTTC. Translated: CASSTTDRAPYEQYF.

CDR3 amino acids: CSARASRNTEAFF. CDR3 nucleotides: TGCAGTGCTAGAGCCAGCAGGAACACTGAAGCTTTCTTT. This chain joins TRBV20-1 and TRBJ1-1, with unresolved D. CDR1 and CDR2 (germline): DFQATT, SNEGSKA (reference sequence). The V end was cut by 1 base, the J end by 1 base, with 7 bases between. This CDR3 has 13 residues.

This clonotype was observed a few times. This chain connects TRBV6-5 to TRBJ1-1; 7 bases are a match to TRBD1. Trimming took 1 base from V and 8 from J; bases not matched to a gene: 4. This CDR3 is 13 amino acids long. Germline CDR1 is MNHEY and CDR2 is SVGAGI. The CDR3 loop reads CASSYLQGIEAFF. Written as DNA, the CDR3 is TGTGCCAGCAGTTACTTACAGGGGATAGAAGCTTTCTTT.

The J gene is TRBJ2-7, the V gene TRBV28; no clear D. Germline V gene sequence: CDR1 MDHEN, CDR2 SYDVKM. The CDR3 is 12 amino acids. V was shortened by 7 bases and J by 3 bases, with 10 bases between the two germline ends. The CDR3 nucleotides read TGTGCCAGCATCCCGGCGAGCTACGAGCAGTACTTC. Amino acid sequence: CASIPASYEQYF.

This clonotype has ten or more counts. This chain links TRBV6-1 with TRBJ2-7, with D tentatively TRBD2 (6 bases). CDR1 MNHNS and CDR2 SASEGT come from the germline V gene. This CDR3 is 12 amino acids long. V lost 7 bases to trimming and J lost 7 bases, with 14 bases between them. CDR3 nucleotides: TGTGCCAGCATATGGGACTTGGGAGAGCAGTACTTC. Amino acid sequence: CASIWDLGEQYF.